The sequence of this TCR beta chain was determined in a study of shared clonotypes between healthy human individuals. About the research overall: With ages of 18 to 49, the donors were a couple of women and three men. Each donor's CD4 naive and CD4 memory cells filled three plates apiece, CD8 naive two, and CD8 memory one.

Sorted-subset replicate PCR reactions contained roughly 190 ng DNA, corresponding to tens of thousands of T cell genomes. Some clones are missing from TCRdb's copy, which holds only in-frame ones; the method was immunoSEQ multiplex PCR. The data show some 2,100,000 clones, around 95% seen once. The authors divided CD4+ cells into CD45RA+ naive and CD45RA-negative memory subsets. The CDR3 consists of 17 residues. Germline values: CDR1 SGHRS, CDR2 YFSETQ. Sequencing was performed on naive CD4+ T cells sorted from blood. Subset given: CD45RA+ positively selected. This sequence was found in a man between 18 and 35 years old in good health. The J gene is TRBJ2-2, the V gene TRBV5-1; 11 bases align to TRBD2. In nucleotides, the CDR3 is TGCGCTTCAAGTGGTACTAGCGGGAGTATTAACACCGGGGAGCTGTTTTTT. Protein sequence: CASSGTSGSINTGELFF. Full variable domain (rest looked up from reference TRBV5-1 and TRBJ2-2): KAGVTQTPRYLIKTRGQQVTLSCSPISGHRSVSWYQQTPGQGLQFLFEYFSETQRNKGNFPGRFSGRQFSNSRSEMNVSTLELGDSALYLCASSGTSGSINTGELFFGEGSRLTVL.